This T cell receptor beta chain was recovered during a study of cytomegalovirus exposure and HLA in healthy donors. A remark on this clone: Its antigen remains unidentified.

Findings and caveats of the study: A later analysis reportedly found fewer N-insertions in an Asian-associated ancestry cluster than the roughly 680-donor mean. A classifier reportedly called cytomegalovirus status with high sensitivity and specificity.

Primers: 60 Vbeta forward and 13 Jbeta reverse. Assay used: immunoSEQ multiplex PCR; TCRdb lists only in-frame clones, some missing. The repertoire holds around 100,000 clones, with around 78% as singletons. The sequence derives from a male donor in good health and CMV-seropositive. Sequencing was performed on PBMCs.

The CDR3 sequence: CASSQDAGEGYTF. DNA for the CDR3: TGTGCCAGCAGCCAAGATGCAGGGGAAGGCTACACCTTC. The chain links TRBV4-2 to TRBJ1-2; possibly TRBD1 for D (6 bases). Germline CDR1 LGHNA, CDR2 YNFKEQ. The length of the CDR3 is 13 residues. Trimming cost V 0 bases and J 8 bases, with 10 bases left between them.